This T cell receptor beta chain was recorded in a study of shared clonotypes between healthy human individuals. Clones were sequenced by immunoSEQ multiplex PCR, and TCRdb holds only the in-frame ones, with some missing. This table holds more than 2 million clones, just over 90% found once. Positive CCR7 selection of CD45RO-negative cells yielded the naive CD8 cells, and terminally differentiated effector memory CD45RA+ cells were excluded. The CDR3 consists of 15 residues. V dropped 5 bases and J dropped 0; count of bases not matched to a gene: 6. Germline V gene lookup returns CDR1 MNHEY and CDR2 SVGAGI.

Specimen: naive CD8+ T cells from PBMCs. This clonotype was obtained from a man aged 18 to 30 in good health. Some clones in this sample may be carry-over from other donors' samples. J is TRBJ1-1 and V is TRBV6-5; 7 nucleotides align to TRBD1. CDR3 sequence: CASSLRGAMNTEAFF. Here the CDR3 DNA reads TGTGCCAGCAGTCTCAGGGGGGCCATGAACACTGAAGCTTTCTTT.